Below are 6 T cell receptor beta chains sequenced from a single sample in a study of cytomegalovirus exposure and HLA in healthy donors. 60 Vbeta and 13 Jbeta primers were used in PCR. Libraries were prepared by immunoSEQ multiplex PCR; TCRdb keeps only in-frame clonotypes and omits some of them. The sample lists 150,000 to 160,000 clones, under 80% occurring once. Input material: PBMCs. All receptors derive from a man in his thirties or forties in good health and CMV-seronegative.

The gene calls are TRBV5-1 and TRBJ2-1; D might be TRBD2 (6 bases). The V and J ends lost 4 bases and 8 bases respectively, with 19 bases between them. This CDR3 is built from 15 residues. Germline CDR1 and CDR2: SGHRS and YFSETQ. The CDR3 protein is CASSPEGPLSDEQFF. CDR3 nucleotide sequence: TGCGCCAGCAGCCCGGAGGGACCCCTATCCGATGAGCAGTTCTTC.

The chain employs TRBV5-1 and TRBJ2-7; 9 bases line up with TRBD1. Germline CDR1 is SGHRS and CDR2 is YFSETQ. The CDR3 runs to 15 residues. J was trimmed by 4 bases and V by 4 bases; bases with no gene match: 9. For the CDR3, the DNA is TGCGCCAGCAGCCTCCGAGGGACAGGGCTTTACGAGCAGTACTTC. It specifies CASSLRGTGLYEQYF.

V gene TRBV19 combines with J gene TRBJ1-4, with TRBD1 matching 7 bases. Germline assignment: CDR1 LNHDA and CDR2 SQIVND (reference sequence). V trimming: 7 bases; J trimming: 0 bases; junction bases outside the gene matches: 5. This CDR3 spans 15 amino acids. Here the CDR3 DNA reads TGTGCCAGTAACCCACAGGGGCCAACTAATGAAAAACTGTTTTTT. This gives the protein CASNPQGPTNEKLFF.

The CDR3 reads CASNGGPGRGNSSPLHF. The CDR3 region has the DNA TGTGCCAGCAACGGAGGCCCAGGACGAGGAAATAGTTCACCCCTCCACTTT. The chain links TRBV2 to TRBJ1-6, with no clear D. Germline CDR1 and CDR2: SNHLY and FYNNEI. Trimming left V 7 bases short and J 9 bases short, with 25 bases between. The CDR3 spans 17 residues. Full variable domain (rest looked up from reference TRBV2 and TRBJ1-6): EPEVTQTPSHQVTQMGQEVILRCVPISNHLYFYWYRQILGQKVEFLVSFYNNEISEKSEIFDDQFSVERPDGSNFTLKIRSTKLEDSAMYFCASNGGPGRGNSSPLHFGNGTRLTVT.

This rearrangement joins TRBV9 to TRBJ2-7, with D perhaps matching TRBD1 (6 bases). Germline V gene data show CDR1 as SGDLS and CDR2 as YYNGEE. This CDR3 has 14 residues. Trimming removed 4 bases from V and 1 base from J, with 12 bases in between. The CDR3 sequence is CASSTKDRSYEQYF. The CDR3 region has the DNA TGTGCCAGCAGCACCAAGGACAGATCCTACGAGCAGTACTTC. Supplemented by reference TRBV9 and TRBJ2-7, the full variable domain reads DSGVTQTPKHLITATGQRVTLRCSPRSGDLSVYWYQQSLDQGLQFLIQYYNGEERAKGNILERFSAQQFPDLHSELNLSSLELGDSALYFCASSTKDRSYEQYFGPGTRLTVT.

This clone is judged medium-sized (0.01 to 0.1%). V gene TRBV4-2 combines with J gene TRBJ2-1, with 8 bases lining up with TRBD2. The V gene's germline CDR1 is LGHNA and CDR2 YNFKEQ. Trimming at V came to 0 bases and at J to 1 base, leaving 5 bases not matched to a gene. The CDR3 runs 17 residues. CDR3 DNA sequence: TGTGCCAGCAGCCAAGATGAAGCGGGGGTATCCTACAATGAGCAGTTCTTC. It codes for CASSQDEAGVSYNEQFF.